One and the same sample provided the 26 T cell receptor beta chains below, sequenced in a study of blood T cell repertoires in COVID-19. The assay was immunoSEQ multiplex PCR, and TCRdb's table has in-frame clones only and misses some. The sample consists of around 220,000 clones, around 90% of them appearing once. The sequenced sample consisted of PBMCs or T cells enriched from blood (not recorded which). The receptors stem from a man aged 25-45 years who had been exposed to COVID-19.

The J gene is TRBJ1-3, the V gene TRBV25-1, with D perhaps matching TRBD1 (5 bases). The germline CDR1 and CDR2 sequences are MGHDK and SYGVNS. V was clipped by 3 bases and J by 1 base, with 10 bases between them. CDR3 size: 15 residues. The CDR3 region has the DNA TGTGCCAGCAGTGAGAACAGGTTGTCTGGAAACACCATATATTTT. It yields the protein CASSENRLSGNTIYF.

This rearrangement joins TRBV13 to TRBJ2-7; 7 bases are a match to TRBD1. The germline V gene encodes CDR1 PRHDT and CDR2 FYEKMQ (reference sequence). V trimming: 2 bases; J trimming: 9 bases; junction bases outside the gene matches: 13. The CDR3 has 15 amino acids. CDR3 in amino acids: CASSLTTGAQRVQYF. Here the CDR3 DNA reads TGTGCCAGCAGCTTAACAACAGGGGCTCAAAGGGTGCAGTACTTC.

CDR3 protein: CASSQWGGLDPYEQYF. The CDR3 nucleotides read TGCGCCAGCAGCCAATGGGGGGGCCTCGACCCTTACGAGCAGTACTTC. The chain uses TRBV4-3 and TRBJ2-7, with D perhaps matching TRBD2 (7 bases). This CDR3 comprises 16 residues. Trimming cost V 2 bases and J 4 bases, with 18 bases left between them. Germline CDR1 and CDR2: LGHNA and YSLEER.

This sequence joins TRBV15 and TRBJ1-5; tentatively, D is TRBD1 (5 bases). With 1 base removed from V and 8 bases from J, the gap between germline ends came to 15 bases. The germline CDR1 and CDR2 sequences are LNHNV and YYDKDF (reference sequence). The CDR3 is made up of 15 amino acids. DNA of the CDR3: TGTGCCACCAGCAGAGTCTTCACCGGGGGGAAGCCCCAGCATTTT. Its translation is CATSRVFTGGKPQHF.

The chain combines TRBV6-1 with TRBJ2-7, with TRBD1 as a possible D gene (5 bases). V shed 3 bases and J shed 2 bases, with 5 bases lying between them. The V gene's germline CDR1 is MNHNS and CDR2 SASEGT. This CDR3 has 12 amino acids. The CDR3: CASSDRAYEQYF. DNA for the CDR3: TGTGCCAGCAGTGACAGGGCCTACGAGCAGTACTTC.

The chain carries TRBV9 and TRBJ2-7, with a tentative D call TRBD2 (6 bases). CDR1 and CDR2 from the germline V gene are SGDLS and YYNGEE. The length of the CDR3 is 14 residues. V was cut by 4 bases and J by 2 bases, with 13 bases left in between. The CDR3 loop reads CASSLSGRTYEQYF. The CDR3 DNA sequence: TGTGCCAGCAGCCTTAGCGGCAGGACCTACGAGCAGTACTTC.

The V and J genes are TRBV9 and TRBJ1-3; D is unresolved. V lost 4 bases and J lost 0, with 14 bases in between. Per the germline V gene, CDR1 is SGDLS and CDR2 is YYNGEE. The CDR3 is made up of 16 amino acids. CDR3 nucleotide sequence: TGTGCCAGCAGCTTCCGAGAGTCCAACTCTGGAAACACCATATATTTT. This gives the protein CASSFRESNSGNTIYF.

V is TRBV12-3 or TRBV12-4 and J is TRBJ1-2; D is unclear. Trimming stripped 6 bases from V and 8 bases from J, with 13 bases between. This CDR3 spans 12 amino acids. DNA for the CDR3: TGTGCCAGCAGCCCAGATTCTCGCGGCTACACCTTC. Its protein product is CASSPDSRGYTF.

This chain joins TRBV7-9 and TRBJ1-2; no clear D gene. From germline, CDR1 is SEHNR and CDR2 FQNEAQ (reference sequence). V lost 0 bases, J lost 7 bases, and 9 bases lay in between. The CDR3 consists of 13 residues. DNA for the CDR3: TGTGCCAGCAGCTTAGCGCTAGGAGTTGGCTACACCTTC. Encoded protein: CASSLALGVGYTF. Supplemented by reference TRBV7-9 and TRBJ1-2, the full variable domain reads DTGVSQNPRHKITKRGQNVTFRCDPISEHNRLYWYRQTLGQGPEFLTYFQNEAQLEKSRLLSDRFSAERPKGSFSTLEIQRTEQGDSAMYLCASSLALGVGYTFGSGTRLTVV.

This clone was recorded once. The chain combines TRBV15 with TRBJ2-7; possible D gene TRBD1, 5 bases. V was trimmed by 0 bases and J by 3 bases, leaving 12 bases between them. The CDR3 has 15 residues. Germline assignment: CDR1 LNHNV and CDR2 YYDKDF (reference sequence). CDR3 nucleotide sequence: TGTGCCACCAGCAGAGATAGGGTCAGGGTCTACGAGCAGTACTTC. This sequence encodes CATSRDRVRVYEQYF.

The rearrangement joins TRBV5-1 to TRBJ1-2, with D tentatively TRBD1 (6 bases). V lost 4 bases, J lost 4 bases, and 14 bases lay in between. There are 14 residues in the CDR3. Germline V gives CDR1 SGHRS, CDR2 YFSETQ. CDR3 sequence (DNA): TGCGCCAGCAGCATTAACAGGGACCTCTATGGCTACACCTTC. It codes for CASSINRDLYGYTF.

The J gene is TRBJ1-5, the V gene TRBV4-2; D may be TRBD1 (5 bases). The CDR3 totals 16 residues. The germline CDR1 and CDR2 sequences are LGHNA and YNFKEQ. Trimming removed 1 base at V and 0 bases at J, with 10 bases between. This CDR3 reads CASSQGGRGSNQPQHF. CDR3 sequence (DNA): TGTGCCAGCAGCCAAGGTGGTAGGGGTAGCAATCAGCCCCAGCATTTT.

The chain links TRBV5-1 to TRBJ1-1; 7 bases align to TRBD1. Germline V gives CDR1 SGHRS, CDR2 YFSETQ. CDR3 length: 15 amino acids. Germline trimming cut 5 bases from V and 1 base from J; bases unmatched to any gene: 8. The CDR3 here is CASRSTQGTNTEAFF. CDR3 DNA: TGCGCCAGCAGGTCGACACAGGGGACGAACACTGAAGCTTTCTTT.

This clone was counted once. The rearrangement uses TRBV7-2 and TRBJ2-5; D possibly corresponds to TRBD2 (5 bases). Germline CDR1 SGHTA, CDR2 FQGNSA. The CDR3 is 13 residues long. V was cut by 8 bases and J by 6 bases, with 16 bases left in between. This CDR3 is CASALGSPQTQYF. The CDR3 bases are TGTGCCAGCGCTCTGGGGAGTCCCCAGACCCAGTACTTC.

This clone has a single count. V gene TRBV25-1 combines with J gene TRBJ1-2; 8 positions match TRBD1. J gave up 3 bases and V 11 bases, and 11 bases lay outside the gene matches. Per germline, CDR1 MGHDK and CDR2 SYGVNS. This CDR3 region has 14 residues. The CDR3 region is CAVSGGISDYGYTF. CDR3 sequence (DNA): TGTGCCGTTTCAGGGGGCATTTCCGACTATGGCTACACCTTC.

The rearrangement joins TRBV5-6 to TRBJ2-7; possible D gene TRBD1, 8 bases. Per germline, CDR1 SGHDT and CDR2 YYEEEE. The CDR3 contains 15 residues. V lost 4 bases to trimming and J lost 4 bases, with 18 bases between them. CDR3 sequence (DNA): TGTGCCAGCAGCCAAGGCGGACAGGGAGGGTACGAGCAGTACTTC. It codes for CASSQGGQGGYEQYF.

The table lists this clone with a count of one. The V call is TRBV9, the J call TRBJ1-5; no reliable D call. Trimming left V 10 bases short and J 6 bases short, with 8 bases between. The length of the CDR3 is 10 residues. Germline V CDR1 and CDR2: SGDLS, YYNGEE. CDR3 amino acids: CASRSQPQHF. The CDR3 coding sequence is TGTGCCTCTCGGAGTCAGCCCCAGCATTTT.

With regard to this clone: The identical CDR3 is also encoded by other nucleotide sequences in the sample. The J gene is TRBJ2-4, the V gene TRBV9; tentative D call: TRBD2 (6 bases). The CDR3 is 14 residues long. The germline V and J ends were trimmed by 2 bases and 1 base, with 7 bases remaining between them. Germline loops: CDR1 SGDLS, CDR2 YYNGEE. Written as DNA, the CDR3 is TGTGCCAGCAGCGTGGGGGGTGCCAAAAACATTCAGTACTTC. Amino acids: CASSVGGAKNIQYF.

This rearrangement joins TRBV12-3 or TRBV12-4 to TRBJ1-1, with D possibly matching TRBD1 (6 bases). CDR3 length equals 13 residues. Between the trimmed V and J ends, which lost 6 bases and 4 bases, there was a span of 12 bases. This CDR3 reads CASSSGAGTEAFF. CDR3 nucleotides: TGTGCCAGCAGCTCAGGGGCGGGCACTGAAGCTTTCTTT.

The V and J genes are TRBV3-1 (or the pseudogene TRBV3-2) and TRBJ1-6, with TRBD1 matching over 8 bases. V lost 3 bases and J lost 8; bases outside the gene matches: 3. The CDR3 has 14 amino acids. CDR1 LGHDT and CDR2 YNNKEL come from the germline V gene (reference sequence). This chain's CDR3 is CASSQYRGDSPLHF. The CDR3 DNA sequence: TGTGCCAGCAGCCAGTACAGGGGGGATTCACCCCTCCACTTT.

This clone appeared once. The rearrangement uses TRBV5-6 and TRBJ2-3; maybe TRBD1 (5 bases). The CDR3 has 15 residues. The V and J ends lost 1 base and 0 bases respectively, with 9 bases between them. CDR1 SGHDT and CDR2 YYEEEE come from the germline V gene. CDR3 nucleotides: TGTGCCAGCAGCTTGCGTGGGGCCAGCACAGATACGCAGTATTTT. Translated: CASSLRGASTDTQYF. Based on the CDR3 plus reference TRBV5-6 and TRBJ2-3, the full variable domain is DAGVTQSPTHLIKTRGQQVTLRCSPKSGHDTVSWYQQALGQGPQFIFQYYEEEERQRGNFPDRFSGHQFPNYSSELNVNALLLGDSALYLCASSLRGASTDTQYFGPGTRLTVL.

The rearrangement joins TRBV6-5 to TRBJ1-5, with 8 bases fitting TRBD1. The CDR3 spans 14 residues. The germline V gene has CDR1 MNHEY and CDR2 SVGAGI. Germline trimming cut 6 bases from V and 5 bases from J; bases unmatched to any gene: 6. CDR3 region: CASRGDRGDQPQHF. In nucleotides, the CDR3 is TGTGCCAGCAGGGGCGACAGGGGCGATCAGCCCCAGCATTTT.

The chain recombines TRBV3-1 (or the pseudogene TRBV3-2) with TRBJ2-7; D possibly corresponds to TRBD2 (5 bases). This CDR3 has 10 amino acids. Trimming took off 11 bases at V and 6 bases at J, with 11 bases between the two ends. The germline CDR1 and CDR2 sequences are LGHDT and YNNKEL (reference sequence). The CDR3 DNA sequence: TGTGCCGCGGGTCAATCCGAGCAGTACTTC. As protein: CAAGQSEQYF.

This clone was seen once. CDR3 nucleotides: TGCGCCAGCAGCGCCGGACTAGCGGGGAAGAACGAGCAGTACTTC. This encodes CASSAGLAGKNEQYF. J is TRBJ2-7 and V is TRBV5-1, with 12 bases aligning to TRBD2. This CDR3 is 15 amino acids long. Germline CDR1 reads SGHRS; CDR2 reads YFSETQ. Germline trimming cut 4 bases from V and 5 bases from J; bases unmatched to any gene: 7.

The chain employs TRBV11-3 and TRBJ2-5; D gene unclear. The V end lost 1 base, the J end lost 4 bases, and 7 bases lay between the germline ends. The CDR3 has 13 amino acids. The germline V gene encodes CDR1 SGHNT and CDR2 YENEEA. This CDR3 reads CASSLVALETQYF. The CDR3 DNA reads as TGTGCCAGCAGCTTAGTGGCTTTAGAGACCCAGTACTTC.

The V and J genes are TRBV2 and TRBJ1-6; D might be TRBD1 (5 bases). CDR3 length equals 15 residues. V lost 10 bases, J lost 0 bases, and 13 bases lay in between. Germline V lookup: CDR1 SNHLY, CDR2 FYNNEI. This chain's CDR3 is CATSEGSSYNSPLHF. DNA of the CDR3: TGTGCCACCTCGGAGGGGAGCTCCTATAATTCACCCCTCCACTTT.